This passage covers 5 T cell receptor beta chains from one sample sequenced in a study of response to subunit inactivated influenza vaccine. In TCRdb, the RT-PCR reads were re-called with MiXCR into one record per CDR3 protein. The repertoire holds about 570,000 distinct CDR3 sequences, roughly 12% seen once, with roughly 11% in the top ten. This same sample was also taken into another study, of T cells expressing NK-cell markers. That study adds: UMIs were included in TCR beta cDNA generated by 5'RACE template switching.

This material consisted of PBMCs from blood, taken on the day of vaccination. Source of these receptors: a man aged 50 to 60 who received an inactivated influenza vaccine.

This clonotype was recorded a few times. V usage is TRBV6-2 or TRBV6-3 and J usage is TRBJ2-7, with 10 positions matching TRBD1. The CDR3 is 16 amino acids. From germline, CDR1 is MNHEY and CDR2 SVGEGT. Trimming took 2 bases from V and 0 from J; bases not matched to a gene: 4. CDR3 sequence reads: CASSYLRDRGSYEQYF. CDR3 in DNA: TGTGCCAGCAGTTACCTCCGGGACAGGGGCTCCTACGAGCAGTACTTC.

The CDR3 sequence: CASSSTGVPGELFF. For the CDR3, the DNA is TGTGCCAGCAGCTCCACAGGGGTCCCCGGGGAGCTGTTTTTT. J is TRBJ2-2 and V is TRBV7-2; 7 bases are shared with TRBD1. V lost 4 bases and J lost 6; bases outside the gene matches: 5. This CDR3 is 14 amino acids long. Per the germline V gene, CDR1 is SGHTA and CDR2 is FQGNSA.

This clonotype was observed at least ten times. The J gene is TRBJ2-1, the V gene TRBV5-1; either TRBD1 or TRBD2 may supply D (6 bases each). The V end was cut by 3 bases, the J end by 3 bases, with 16 bases between. This CDR3 contains 16 residues. The germline gives CDR1 SGHRS, CDR2 YFSETQ. The CDR3 DNA is TGCGCCAGCAGCTACTTACAGGGAGGTGGCTACAATGAGCAGTTCTTC. It codes for CASSYLQGGGYNEQFF.

V gene TRBV9 combines with J gene TRBJ2-1; 9 bases map to TRBD2. V was clipped by 4 bases and J by 5 bases; unmatched bases: 10. The length of the CDR3 is 16 residues. The germline gives CDR1 SGDLS, CDR2 YYNGEE. The CDR3 is CASSQFGGLANNEQFF. CDR3 nucleotide sequence: TGTGCCAGCAGCCAATTCGGTGGACTAGCGAACAATGAGCAGTTCTTC.

This clonotype has a handful of counts. The V call is TRBV9, the J call TRBJ2-3; TRBD2 matches 10 bases. Per germline, CDR1 SGDLS and CDR2 YYNGEE. The CDR3 sequence is 16 residues long. The junction had 5 bases not matched to a gene; V was cut back by 2 bases and J by 2 bases. DNA of the CDR3: TGTGCCAGCAGCGTTAGCGGGGGGCACGACACAGATACGCAGTATTTT. Translated: CASSVSGGHDTDTQYF.